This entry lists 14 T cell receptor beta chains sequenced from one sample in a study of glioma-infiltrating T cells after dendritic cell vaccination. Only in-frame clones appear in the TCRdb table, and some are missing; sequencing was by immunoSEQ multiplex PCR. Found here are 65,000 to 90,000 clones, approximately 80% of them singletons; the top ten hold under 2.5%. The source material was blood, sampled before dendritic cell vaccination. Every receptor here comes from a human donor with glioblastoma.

In nucleotides, the CDR3 is TGTGCCAGCAGTTACTCGAGCCCGGGGAGTGGGAACACCATATATTTT. This gives the protein CASSYSSPGSGNTIYF. This chain joins TRBV6-5 and TRBJ1-3; D is uncertain. This CDR3 spans 16 amino acids. CDR1 is MNHEY, CDR2 SVGAGI, per germline. V was trimmed by 0 bases and J by 7 bases, leaving 16 bases between them.

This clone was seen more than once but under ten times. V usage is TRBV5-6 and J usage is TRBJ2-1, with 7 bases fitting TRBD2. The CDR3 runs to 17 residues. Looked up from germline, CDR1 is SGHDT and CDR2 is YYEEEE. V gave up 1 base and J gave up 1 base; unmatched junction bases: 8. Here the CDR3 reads CASSLWGGGGSYNEQFF. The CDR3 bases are TGTGCCAGCAGCTTGTGGGGGGGTGGGGGTTCCTACAATGAGCAGTTCTTC.

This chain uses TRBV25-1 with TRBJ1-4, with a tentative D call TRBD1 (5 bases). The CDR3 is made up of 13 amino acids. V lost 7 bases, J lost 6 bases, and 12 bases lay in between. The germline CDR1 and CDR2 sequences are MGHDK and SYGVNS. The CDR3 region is CASMTEFHEKLFF. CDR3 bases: TGTGCCAGCATGACAGAGTTCCATGAAAAACTGTTTTTT.

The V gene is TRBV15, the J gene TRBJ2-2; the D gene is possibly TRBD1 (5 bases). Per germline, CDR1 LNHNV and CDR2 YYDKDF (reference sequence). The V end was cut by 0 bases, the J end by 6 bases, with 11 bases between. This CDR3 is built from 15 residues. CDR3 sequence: CATSRDLVGAGELFF. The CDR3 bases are TGTGCCACCAGCAGAGATTTGGTAGGGGCCGGGGAGCTGTTTTTT.

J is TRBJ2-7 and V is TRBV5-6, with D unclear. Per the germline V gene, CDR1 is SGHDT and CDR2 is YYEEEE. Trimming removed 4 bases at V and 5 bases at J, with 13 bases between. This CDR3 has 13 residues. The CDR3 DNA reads TGTGCCAGCAGCGTCCCCTGGGCCCACGAGCAGTACGTC. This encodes CASSVPWAHEQYV.

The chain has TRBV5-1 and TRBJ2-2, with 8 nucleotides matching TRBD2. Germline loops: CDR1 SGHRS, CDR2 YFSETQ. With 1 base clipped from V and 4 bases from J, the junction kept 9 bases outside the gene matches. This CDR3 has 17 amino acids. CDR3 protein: CASSLTSGRSGTGELFF. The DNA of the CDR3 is TGCGCCAGCAGCTTGACCAGCGGGAGATCGGGCACCGGGGAGCTGTTTTTT.

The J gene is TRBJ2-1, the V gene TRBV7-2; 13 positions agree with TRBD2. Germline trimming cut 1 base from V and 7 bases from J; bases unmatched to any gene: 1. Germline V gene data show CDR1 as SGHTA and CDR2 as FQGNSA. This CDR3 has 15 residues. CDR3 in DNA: TGTGCCAGCAGCTTAGGGACTAGCGGGGGTAATGAGCAGTTCTTC. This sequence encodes CASSLGTSGGNEQFF.

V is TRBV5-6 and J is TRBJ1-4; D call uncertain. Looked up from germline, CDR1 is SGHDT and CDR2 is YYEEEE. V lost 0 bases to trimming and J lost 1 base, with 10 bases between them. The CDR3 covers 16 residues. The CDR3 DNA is TGTGCCAGCAGCTTGGTGGGCCCGCGAACTAATGAAAAACTGTTTTTT. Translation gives CASSLVGPRTNEKLFF.

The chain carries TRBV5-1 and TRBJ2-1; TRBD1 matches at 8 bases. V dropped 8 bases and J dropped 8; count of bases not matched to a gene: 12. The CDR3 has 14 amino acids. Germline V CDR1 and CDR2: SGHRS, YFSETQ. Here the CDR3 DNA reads TGCGCCAGTACGGGACAGGTCCAATCGGATGAGCAGTTCTTC. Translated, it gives CASTGQVQSDEQFF. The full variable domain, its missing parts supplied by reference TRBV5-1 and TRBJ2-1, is KAGVTQTPRYLIKTRGQQVTLSCSPISGHRSVSWYQQTPGQGLQFLFEYFSETQRNKGNFPGRFSGRQFSNSRSEMNVSTLELGDSALYLCASTGQVQSDEQFFGPGTRLTVL.

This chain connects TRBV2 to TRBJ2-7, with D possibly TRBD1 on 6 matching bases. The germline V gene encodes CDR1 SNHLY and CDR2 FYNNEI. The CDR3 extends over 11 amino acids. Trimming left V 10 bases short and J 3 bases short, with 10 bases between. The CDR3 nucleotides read TGTGCCATCGGACAGAACTACGAGCAGTACTTC. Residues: CAIGQNYEQYF.

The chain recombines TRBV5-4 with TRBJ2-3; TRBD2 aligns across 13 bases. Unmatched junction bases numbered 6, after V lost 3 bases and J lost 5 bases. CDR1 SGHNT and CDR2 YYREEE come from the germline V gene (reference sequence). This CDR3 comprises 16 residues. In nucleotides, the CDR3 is TGTGCCAGCAGCTACCCCGGACTAGCGGGGGTAGATACGCAGTATTTT. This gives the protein CASSYPGLAGVDTQYF.

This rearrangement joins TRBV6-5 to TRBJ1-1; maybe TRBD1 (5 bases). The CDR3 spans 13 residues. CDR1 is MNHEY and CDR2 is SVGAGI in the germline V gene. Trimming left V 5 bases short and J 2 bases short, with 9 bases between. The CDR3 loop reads CASSRGSNTEAFF. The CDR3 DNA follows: TGTGCCAGCAGTCGGGGGTCTAACACTGAAGCTTTCTTT.

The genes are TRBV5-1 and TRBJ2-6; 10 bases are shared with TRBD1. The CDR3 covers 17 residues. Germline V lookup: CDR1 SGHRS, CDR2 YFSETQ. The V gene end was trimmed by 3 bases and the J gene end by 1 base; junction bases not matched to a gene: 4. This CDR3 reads CASSSGTGVSGANVLTF. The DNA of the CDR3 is TGCGCCAGCAGCTCCGGGACAGGGGTGTCTGGGGCCAACGTCCTGACTTTC.

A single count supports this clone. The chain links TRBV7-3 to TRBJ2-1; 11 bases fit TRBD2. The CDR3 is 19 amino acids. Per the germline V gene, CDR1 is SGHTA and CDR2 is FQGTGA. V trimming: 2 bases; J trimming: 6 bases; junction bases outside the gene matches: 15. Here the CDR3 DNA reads TGTGCCAGCAGCTTAGTCGTCCGTTCGGGGACTAGCGGATTCAATGAGCAGTTCTTC. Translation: CASSLVVRSGTSGFNEQFF.